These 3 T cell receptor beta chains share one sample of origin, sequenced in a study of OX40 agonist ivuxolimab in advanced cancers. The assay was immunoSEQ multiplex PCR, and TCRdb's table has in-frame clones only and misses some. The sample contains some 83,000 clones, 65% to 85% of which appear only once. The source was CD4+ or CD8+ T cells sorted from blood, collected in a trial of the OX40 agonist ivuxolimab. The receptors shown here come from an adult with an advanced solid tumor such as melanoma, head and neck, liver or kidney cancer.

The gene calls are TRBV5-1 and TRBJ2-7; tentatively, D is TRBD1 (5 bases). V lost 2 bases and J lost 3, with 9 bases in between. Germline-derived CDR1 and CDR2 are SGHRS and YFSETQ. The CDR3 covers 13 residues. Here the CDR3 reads CASSFRQNYEQYF. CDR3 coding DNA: TGCGCCAGCAGCTTCCGACAGAACTACGAGCAGTACTTC.

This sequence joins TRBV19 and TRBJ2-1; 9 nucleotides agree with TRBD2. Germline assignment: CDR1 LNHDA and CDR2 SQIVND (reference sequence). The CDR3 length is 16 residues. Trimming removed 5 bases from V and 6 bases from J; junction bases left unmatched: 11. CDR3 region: CASSPRRSGGSNEQFF. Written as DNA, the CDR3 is TGTGCCAGTAGTCCCCGACGGAGCGGGGGGAGCAATGAGCAGTTCTTC.

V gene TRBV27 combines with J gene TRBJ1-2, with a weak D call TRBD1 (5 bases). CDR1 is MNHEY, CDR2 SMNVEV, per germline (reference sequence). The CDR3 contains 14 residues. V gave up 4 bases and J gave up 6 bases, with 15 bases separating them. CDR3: CASSSAGTTHGYTF. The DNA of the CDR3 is TGTGCCAGCAGTTCCGCCGGGACCACGCATGGCTACACCTTC.